This T cell receptor beta chain was observed in a study of T cell responses to AZD1222 COVID-19 vaccine. On this clone: This sample also contains other DNA sequences that code for the same CDR3.

V lost 0 bases and J lost 1; bases outside the gene matches: 2. This CDR3 region has 15 residues. Germline V gene sequence: CDR1 SGDLS, CDR2 YYNGEE. Using immunoSEQ multiplex PCR, the repertoire was profiled, and TCRdb retains in-frame clones only, with some absent. The sample carries 99,000 or so clones, 89% recorded once. This material consisted of peripheral blood, taken 28 days after the second AZD1222 dose. The chain carries TRBV9 and TRBJ2-3, with 7 bases that match TRBD2. This clonotype was obtained from an adult who received the AZD1222 COVID-19 vaccine. The CDR3 sequence is CASSVGTSGTDTQYF. CDR3 DNA sequence: TGTGCCAGCAGCGTAGGAACTAGCGGCACAGATACGCAGTATTTT.